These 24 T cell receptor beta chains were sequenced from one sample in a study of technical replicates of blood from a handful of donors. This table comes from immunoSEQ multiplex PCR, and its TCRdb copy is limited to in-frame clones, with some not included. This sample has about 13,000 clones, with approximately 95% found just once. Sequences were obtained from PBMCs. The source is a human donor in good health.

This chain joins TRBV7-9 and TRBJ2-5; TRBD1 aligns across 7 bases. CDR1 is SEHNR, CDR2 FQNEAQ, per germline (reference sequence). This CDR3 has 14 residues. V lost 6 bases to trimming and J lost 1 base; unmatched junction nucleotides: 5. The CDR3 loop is CASRFRDSQETQYF. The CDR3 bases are TGTGCCAGCAGGTTTCGGGACAGCCAAGAGACCCAGTACTTC.

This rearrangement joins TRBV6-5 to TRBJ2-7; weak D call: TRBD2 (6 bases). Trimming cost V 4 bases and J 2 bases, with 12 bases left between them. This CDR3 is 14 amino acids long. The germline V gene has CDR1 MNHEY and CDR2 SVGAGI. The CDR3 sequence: CASSLTRLTYEQYF. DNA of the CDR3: TGTGCCAGCAGTTTGACTAGGCTCACCTACGAGCAGTACTTC.

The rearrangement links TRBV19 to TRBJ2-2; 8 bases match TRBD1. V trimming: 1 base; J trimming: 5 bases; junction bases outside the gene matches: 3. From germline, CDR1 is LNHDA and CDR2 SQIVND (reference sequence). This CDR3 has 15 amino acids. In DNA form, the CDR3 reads TGTGCCAGTAGTATAGCAGGGGGCACTACCGGGGAGCTGTTTTTT. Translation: CASSIAGGTTGELFF.

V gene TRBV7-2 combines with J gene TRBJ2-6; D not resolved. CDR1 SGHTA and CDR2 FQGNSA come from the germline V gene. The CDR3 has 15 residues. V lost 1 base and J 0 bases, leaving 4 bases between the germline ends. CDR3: CASSLDSSGANVLTF. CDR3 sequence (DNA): TGTGCCAGCAGCTTAGACTCCTCTGGGGCCAACGTCCTGACTTTC.

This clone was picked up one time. CDR3 region: CASSAGDLEADTQYF. In DNA form, the CDR3 reads TGTGCCAGCAGCGCGGGGGATCTGGAGGCAGATACGCAGTATTTT. The genes are TRBV6-4 and TRBJ2-3; TRBD2 agrees at 7 bases. Germline-derived CDR1 and CDR2 are MRHNA and SNTAGT. J gave up 4 bases and V 6 bases, and 10 bases lay outside the gene matches. There are 15 residues in the CDR3.

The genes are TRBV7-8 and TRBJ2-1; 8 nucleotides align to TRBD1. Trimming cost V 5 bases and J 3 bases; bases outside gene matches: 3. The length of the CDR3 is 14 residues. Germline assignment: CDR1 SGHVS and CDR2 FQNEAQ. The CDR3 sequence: CASSPDRVYNEQFF. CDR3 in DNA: TGTGCCAGCAGCCCGGACAGGGTCTACAATGAGCAGTTCTTC.

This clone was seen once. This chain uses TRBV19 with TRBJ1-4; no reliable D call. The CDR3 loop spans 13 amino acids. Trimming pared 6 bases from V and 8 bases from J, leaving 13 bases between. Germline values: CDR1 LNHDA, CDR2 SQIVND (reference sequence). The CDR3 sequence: CASSPGVAEKLFF. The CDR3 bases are TGTGCCAGTAGCCCGGGAGTTGCCGAAAAACTGTTTTTT.

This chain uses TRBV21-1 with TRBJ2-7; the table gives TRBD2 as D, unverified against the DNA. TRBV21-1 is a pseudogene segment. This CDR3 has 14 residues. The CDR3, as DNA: TGTGCCAGCAGCAAGCTAGCCGGATGGTACGAGCAGTACTTC. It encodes CASSKLAGWYEQYF.

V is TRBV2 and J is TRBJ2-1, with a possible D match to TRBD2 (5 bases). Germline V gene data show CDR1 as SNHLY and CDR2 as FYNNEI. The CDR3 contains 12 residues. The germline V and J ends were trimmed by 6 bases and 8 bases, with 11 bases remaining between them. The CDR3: CASRETRDEQFF. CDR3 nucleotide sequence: TGTGCCAGCAGAGAAACTAGAGATGAGCAGTTCTTC.

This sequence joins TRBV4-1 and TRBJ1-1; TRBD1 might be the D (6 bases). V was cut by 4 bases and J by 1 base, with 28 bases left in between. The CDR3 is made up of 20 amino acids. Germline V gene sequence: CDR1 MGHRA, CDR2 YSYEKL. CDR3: CASSPTLPGQPVRRNTEAFF. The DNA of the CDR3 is TGCGCCAGCAGCCCGACCCTACCTGGACAGCCAGTTAGAAGGAACACTGAAGCTTTCTTT.

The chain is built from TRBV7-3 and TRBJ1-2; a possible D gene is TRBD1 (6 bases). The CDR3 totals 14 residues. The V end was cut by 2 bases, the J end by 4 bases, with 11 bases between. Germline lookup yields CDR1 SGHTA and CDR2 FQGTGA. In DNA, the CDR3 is TGTGCCAGCAGCTTAGGGCAGGGGAGCTATGGCTACACCTTC. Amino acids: CASSLGQGSYGYTF.

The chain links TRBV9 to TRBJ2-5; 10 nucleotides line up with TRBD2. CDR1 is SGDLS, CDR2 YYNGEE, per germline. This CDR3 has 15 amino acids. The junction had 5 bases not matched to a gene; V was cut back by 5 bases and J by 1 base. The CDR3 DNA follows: TGTGCCAGCAGTTACAGCGGGAGGGGCCAAGAGACCCAGTACTTC. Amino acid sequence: CASSYSGRGQETQYF.

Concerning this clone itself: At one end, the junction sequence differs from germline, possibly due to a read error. The CDR3 sequence: CASSLAGGGYEQYF. DNA of the CDR3: TGTGCCAGCAGCCTAGCGGGGGGGGGCTACGAGCAGTACTTC. The chain links TRBV7-9 to TRBJ2-7, with TRBD2 matching over 12 bases. Germline loops: CDR1 SEHNR, CDR2 FQNEAQ (reference sequence). CDR3 length: 14 residues.

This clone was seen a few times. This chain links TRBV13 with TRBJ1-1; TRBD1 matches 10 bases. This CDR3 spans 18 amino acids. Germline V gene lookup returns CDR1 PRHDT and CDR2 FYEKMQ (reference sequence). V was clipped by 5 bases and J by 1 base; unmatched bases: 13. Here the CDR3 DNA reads TGTGCCAGCAGCCATTGGATGATCCGGGACAGGGGGAACACTGAAGCTTTCTTT. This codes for CASSHWMIRDRGNTEAFF.

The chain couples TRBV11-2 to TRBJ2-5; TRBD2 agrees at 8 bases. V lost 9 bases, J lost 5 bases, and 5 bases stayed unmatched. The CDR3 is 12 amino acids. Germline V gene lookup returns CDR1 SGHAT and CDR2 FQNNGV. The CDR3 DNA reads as TGTGCCAGTAAAGCGGGAGTCGAGACCCAGTACTTC. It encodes CASKAGVETQYF.

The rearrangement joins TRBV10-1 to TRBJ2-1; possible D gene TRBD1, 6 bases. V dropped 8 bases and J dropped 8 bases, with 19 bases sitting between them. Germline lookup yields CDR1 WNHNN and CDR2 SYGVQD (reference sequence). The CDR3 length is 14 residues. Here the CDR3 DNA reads TGCGCCAGCTACCACCCAGGGGTTATCTATGAGCAGTTCTTC. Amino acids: CASYHPGVIYEQFF.

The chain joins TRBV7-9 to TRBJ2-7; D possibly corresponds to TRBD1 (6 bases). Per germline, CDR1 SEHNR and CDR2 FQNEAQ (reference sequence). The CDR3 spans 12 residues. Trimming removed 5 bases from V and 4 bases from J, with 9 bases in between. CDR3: CASSLQGYEQYF. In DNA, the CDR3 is TGTGCCAGCAGCCTACAGGGTTACGAGCAGTACTTC. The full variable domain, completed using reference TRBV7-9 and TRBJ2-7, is DTGVSQNPRHKITKRGQNVTFRCDPISEHNRLYWYRQTLGQGPEFLTYFQNEAQLEKSRLLSDRFSAERPKGSFSTLEIQRTEQGDSAMYLCASSLQGYEQYFGPGTRLTVT.

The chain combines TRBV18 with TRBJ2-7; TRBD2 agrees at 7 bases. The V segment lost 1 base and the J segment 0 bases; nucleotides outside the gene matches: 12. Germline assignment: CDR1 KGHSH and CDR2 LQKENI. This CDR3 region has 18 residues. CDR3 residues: CASSPLYLAEVSSYEQYF. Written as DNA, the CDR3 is TGTGCCAGCTCACCACTATATCTAGCGGAGGTCAGCTCCTACGAGCAGTACTTC.

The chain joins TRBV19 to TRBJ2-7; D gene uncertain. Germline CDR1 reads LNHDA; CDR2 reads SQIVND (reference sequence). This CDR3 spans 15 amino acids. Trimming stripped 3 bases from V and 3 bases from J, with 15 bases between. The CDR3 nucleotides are TGTGCCAGTAGTATCTCCGCGGAGCTGGTCTACGAGCAGTACTTC. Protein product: CASSISAELVYEQYF.

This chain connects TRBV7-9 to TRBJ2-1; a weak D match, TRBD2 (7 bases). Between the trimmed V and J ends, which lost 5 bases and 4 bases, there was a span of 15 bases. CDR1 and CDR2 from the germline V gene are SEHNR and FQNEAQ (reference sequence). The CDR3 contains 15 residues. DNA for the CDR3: TGTGCCAGCAGCCCCTTAGGGGGGGAGTACAATGAGCAGTTCTTC. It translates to CASSPLGGEYNEQFF.

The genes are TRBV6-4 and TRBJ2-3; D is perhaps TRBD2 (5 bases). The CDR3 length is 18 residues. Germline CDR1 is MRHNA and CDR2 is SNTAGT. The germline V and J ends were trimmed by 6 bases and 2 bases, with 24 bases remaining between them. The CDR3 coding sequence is TGTGCCAGCAGGAAGTGGAGGCGGGTCCCCGGCCCCACAGATACGCAGTATTTT. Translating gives CASRKWRRVPGPTDTQYF.

The CDR3 DNA sequence: TGTGCCAGAAAACTAAGGGGGAGCTCCTACGAGCAGTACTTC. Translated: CARKLRGSSYEQYF. The V call is TRBV6-5, the J call TRBJ2-7; D is possibly TRBD1 (6 bases). CDR3 length: 14 amino acids. V was pared by 9 bases and J by 0 bases, with 15 bases between. Germline loops: CDR1 MNHEY, CDR2 SVGAGI.

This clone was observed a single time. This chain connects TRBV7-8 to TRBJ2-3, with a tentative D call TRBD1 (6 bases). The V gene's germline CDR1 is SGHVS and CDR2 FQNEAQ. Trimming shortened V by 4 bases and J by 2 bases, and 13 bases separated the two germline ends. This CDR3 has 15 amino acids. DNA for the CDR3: TGTGCCAGCAGCTATAAACCAGGGGCCACAGATACGCAGTATTTT. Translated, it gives CASSYKPGATDTQYF.

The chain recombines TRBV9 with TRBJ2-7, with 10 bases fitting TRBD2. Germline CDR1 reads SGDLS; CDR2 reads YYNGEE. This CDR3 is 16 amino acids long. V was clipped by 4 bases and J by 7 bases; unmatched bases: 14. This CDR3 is CASSPFGAGGPGEQYF. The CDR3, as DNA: TGTGCCAGCAGCCCTTTCGGAGCGGGAGGGCCGGGAGAGCAGTACTTC. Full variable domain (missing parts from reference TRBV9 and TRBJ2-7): DSGVTQTPKHLITATGQRVTLRCSPRSGDLSVYWYQQSLDQGLQFLIQYYNGEERAKGNILERFSAQQFPDLHSELNLSSLELGDSALYFCASSPFGAGGPGEQYFGPGTRLTVT.